A selection of T cell receptor beta chains follows, all from one sample in a study of shared clonotypes between healthy human individuals. Produced via immunoSEQ multiplex PCR; TCRdb's table is partial and in-frame only. The data show 650,000 to 800,000 clones, roughly two thirds seen once. Sample: memory CD4+ T cells sorted from blood. The receptor source for this set is a woman in her thirties in good health. The CDR3 runs from the conserved cysteine through the conserved F or W. Each record gives: clone size, J gene, D gene, V gene, CDR3 length, CDR3 protein, CDR3 DNA. A D gene is named only where the DNA matches it firmly. The size of a clone is reported for some rows only, either as once, few or many, or as a class for expanded clones.

abundance: NA; j_gene: TRBJ1-4; d_gene: NA; v_gene: TRBV5-1; len: 15; CDR3aa: CASSVGYGADEKLFF; CDR3nt: TGCGCCAGCAGTGTCGGATATGGAGCGGATGAAAAACTGTTTTTT
abundance: NA; j_gene: TRBJ2-5; d_gene: TRBD1; v_gene: TRBV7-2; len: 15; CDR3aa: CASSRGTGVGETQYF; CDR3nt: TGTGCCAGCAGCAGGGGGACAGGGGTTGGGGAGACCCAGTACTTC
abundance: few; j_gene: TRBJ1-5; d_gene: NA; v_gene: TRBV5-5; len: 14; CDR3aa: CASSVDLLGQPQHF; CDR3nt: TGTGCCAGCAGCGTGGATCTCTTGGGTCAGCCCCAGCATTTT
abundance: NA; j_gene: TRBJ1-4; d_gene: NA; v_gene: TRBV11-2; len: 15; CDR3aa: CASSRRAELQYGLFF; CDR3nt: TGTGCCAGCAGCCGCCGGGCTGAGCTTCAATATGGGCTGTTTTTT
abundance: NA; j_gene: TRBJ1-1; d_gene: NA; v_gene: TRBV25-1; len: 14; CDR3aa: CASSEYRLDTEAFF; CDR3nt: TGTGCCAGCAGTGAATACAGGTTGGACACTGAAGCTTTCTTT
abundance: NA; j_gene: TRBJ1-1; d_gene: NA; v_gene: TRBV5-1; len: 13; CDR3aa: CASSLEGNTEAFF; CDR3nt: TGCGCCAGCAGCTTGGAGGGGAACACTGAAGCTTTCTTT
abundance: few; j_gene: TRBJ2-2; d_gene: NA; v_gene: TRBV11-2; len: 14; CDR3aa: CASSLEGAIGELFF; CDR3nt: TGTGCCAGCAGCTTAGAGGGGGCGATCGGGGAGCTGTTTTTT
abundance: NA; j_gene: TRBJ2-7; d_gene: NA; v_gene: TRBV5-6; len: 14; CDR3aa: CASSLVGILGEQYF; CDR3nt: TGTGCCAGCAGCTTGGTGGGGATATTGGGGGAGCAGTACTTC
abundance: NA; j_gene: TRBJ2-2; d_gene: TRBD2; v_gene: TRBV7-2; len: 17; CDR3aa: CASSLRSGSGYTGELFF; CDR3nt: TGTGCCAGCAGCTTACGGAGCGGGAGCGGGTACACCGGGGAGCTGTTTTTT
abundance: NA; j_gene: TRBJ1-3; d_gene: NA; v_gene: TRBV7-6; len: 14; CDR3aa: CASSLTGTGNTIYF; CDR3nt: TGTGCCAGCAGCTTAACGGGGACTGGAAACACCATATATTTT
abundance: NA; j_gene: TRBJ1-4; d_gene: NA; v_gene: TRBV29-1; len: 11; CDR3aa: CSAREQEKLFF; CDR3nt: TGCAGCGCCCGAGAACAGGAAAAACTGTTTTTT
abundance: NA; j_gene: TRBJ2-7; d_gene: NA; v_gene: TRBV7-9; len: 14; CDR3aa: CASSLDIGRYEQYF; CDR3nt: TGTGCCAGCAGCCTGGACATAGGACGCTACGAGCAGTACTTC
abundance: few; j_gene: TRBJ2-1; d_gene: NA; v_gene: TRBV10-2; len: 12; CDR3aa: CASSPRLDEQFF; CDR3nt: TGCGCCAGCAGTCCTAGACTAGATGAGCAGTTCTTC
abundance: NA; j_gene: TRBJ2-5; d_gene: TRBD1; v_gene: TRBV14; len: 14; CDR3aa: CASSYYRGRETQYF; CDR3nt: TGTGCCAGCAGCTATTACAGGGGGCGAGAGACCCAGTACTTC
abundance: NA; j_gene: TRBJ2-7; d_gene: NA; v_gene: TRBV11-2; len: 14; CDR3aa: CASSRLQVAYEQYF; CDR3nt: TGTGCCAGCAGCCGCCTTCAAGTAGCCTACGAGCAGTACTTC
abundance: NA; j_gene: TRBJ2-5; d_gene: TRBD2; v_gene: TRBV5-1; len: 19; CDR3aa: CASSSRGLAGGIGQETQYF; CDR3nt: TGCGCCAGCAGCTCCAGAGGACTAGCGGGAGGAATCGGGCAAGAGACCCAGTACTTC
abundance: NA; j_gene: TRBJ2-7; d_gene: NA; v_gene: TRBV28; len: 14; CDR3aa: CASSRERRTYEQYF; CDR3nt: TGTGCCAGCAGCCGTGAGCGCCGTACCTACGAGCAGTACTTC
abundance: once; j_gene: TRBJ2-2; d_gene: NA; v_gene: TRBV5-3; len: 14; CDR3aa: CARSLVAVSGELFF; CDR3nt: TGTGCCAGAAGCTTAGTAGCGGTATCCGGGGAGCTGTTTTTT
abundance: once; j_gene: TRBJ2-1; d_gene: TRBD2; v_gene: TRBV10-3; len: 18; CDR3aa: CAIRPGLAEPSSYNEQFF; CDR3nt: TGTGCCATCAGGCCGGGACTAGCGGAACCGAGCTCCTACAATGAGCAGTTCTTC
abundance: NA; j_gene: TRBJ1-3; d_gene: NA; v_gene: TRBV5-1; len: 17; CDR3aa: CASSLQGGLSSGNTIYF; CDR3nt: TGCGCCAGCAGCCTGCAGGGCGGGCTGAGCTCTGGAAACACCATATATTTT
abundance: NA; j_gene: TRBJ1-5; d_gene: TRBD1; v_gene: TRBV28; len: 14; CDR3aa: CASLDRVKFQPQHF; CDR3nt: TGTGCCAGCCTGGACAGGGTTAAGTTCCAGCCCCAGCATTTT
abundance: few; j_gene: TRBJ2-2; d_gene: NA; v_gene: TRBV2; len: 11; CDR3aa: CASRAGGELFF; CDR3nt: TGTGCCAGCAGGGCGGGCGGGGAGCTGTTTTTT
abundance: few; j_gene: TRBJ2-2; d_gene: TRBD1; v_gene: TRBV19; len: 16; CDR3aa: CASSPGTGIDTGELFF; CDR3nt: TGTGCCAGTAGTCCCGGGACAGGGATAGACACCGGGGAGCTGTTTTTT
abundance: once; j_gene: TRBJ2-1; d_gene: TRBD1; v_gene: TRBV29-1; len: 15; CDR3aa: CSVGKTGGSYNEQFF; CDR3nt: TGCAGCGTTGGGAAGACAGGGGGCTCCTACAATGAGCAGTTCTTC
abundance: NA; j_gene: TRBJ2-6; d_gene: TRBD1; v_gene: TRBV7-9; len: 18; CDR3aa: CASSLGIGGGGGANVLTF; CDR3nt: TGTGCCAGCAGCTTAGGTATAGGGGGCGGAGGTGGGGCCAACGTCCTGACTTTC
abundance: once; j_gene: TRBJ1-1; d_gene: NA; v_gene: TRBV28; len: 12; CDR3aa: CASSIELRGAFF; CDR3nt: TGTGCCAGCTCGATTGAACTTAGGGGGGCTTTCTTT
abundance: NA; j_gene: TRBJ1-1; d_gene: TRBD1; v_gene: TRBV2; len: 14; CDR3aa: CASRTTGGSTEAFF; CDR3nt: TGTGCCAGCAGGACTACAGGGGGTAGCACTGAAGCTTTCTTT
abundance: few; j_gene: TRBJ2-5; d_gene: TRBD1; v_gene: TRBV28; len: 16; CDR3aa: CASSLVQGASKRTQYF; CDR3nt: TGTGCCAGCAGTTTGGTGCAGGGGGCATCCAAGAGGACCCAGTACTTC
abundance: few; j_gene: TRBJ2-7; d_gene: NA; v_gene: TRBV7-9; len: 15; CDR3aa: CASSLVLGDSYEQYF; CDR3nt: TGTGCCAGCAGCTTAGTTTTAGGCGACTCCTACGAGCAGTACTTC
abundance: NA; j_gene: TRBJ2-5; d_gene: TRBD1; v_gene: TRBV20-1; len: 11; CDR3aa: CSARGQETQYF; CDR3nt: TGCAGTGCCAGGGGGCAAGAGACCCAGTACTTC
abundance: NA; j_gene: TRBJ1-1; d_gene: TRBD1; v_gene: TRBV7-8; len: 16; CDR3aa: CASSLEAGQGNTEAFF; CDR3nt: TGTGCCAGCAGCTTAGAGGCTGGACAGGGAAACACTGAAGCTTTCTTT
abundance: NA; j_gene: TRBJ2-7; d_gene: NA; v_gene: TRBV28; len: 14; CDR3aa: CASSWQDNSYEQYF; CDR3nt: TGTGCCAGCAGTTGGCAGGACAACTCCTACGAGCAGTACTTC
abundance: NA; j_gene: TRBJ1-1; d_gene: NA; v_gene: TRBV6-5; len: 12; CDR3aa: CASSSQKTEAFF; CDR3nt: TGTGCCAGCAGTTCACAGAAAACTGAAGCTTTCTTT
abundance: NA; j_gene: TRBJ2-5; d_gene: TRBD2; v_gene: TRBV6-6; len: 14; CDR3aa: CASSPSGRVETQYF; CDR3nt: TGTGCCAGCAGCCCCAGCGGGAGGGTGGAGACCCAGTACTTC
abundance: few; j_gene: TRBJ1-1; d_gene: TRBD1; v_gene: TRBV12-5; len: 17; CDR3aa: CASGPETGVTWDTEAFF; CDR3nt: TGTGCTAGTGGTCCCGAGACAGGGGTAACGTGGGACACTGAAGCTTTCTTT
abundance: NA; j_gene: TRBJ2-3; d_gene: NA; v_gene: TRBV7-2; len: 13; CDR3aa: CASSLADRDTQYF; CDR3nt: TGTGCCAGCAGCTTAGCTGACAGGGATACGCAGTATTTT
abundance: NA; j_gene: TRBJ1-2; d_gene: NA; v_gene: TRBV7-9; len: 16; CDR3aa: CASSLGLTSVRYGYTF; CDR3nt: TGTGCCAGCAGCTTGGGTTTAACTTCCGTGCGCTATGGCTACACCTTC
abundance: NA; j_gene: TRBJ2-7; d_gene: TRBD2; v_gene: TRBV7-8; len: 14; CDR3aa: CASSLAGGAYEQYF; CDR3nt: TGTGCCAGCAGCTTAGCCGGGGGGGCCTACGAGCAGTACTTC
abundance: few; j_gene: TRBJ1-2; d_gene: NA; v_gene: TRBV2; len: 12; CDR3aa: CASSGDVNVVTF; CDR3nt: TGTGCCAGCAGTGGGGACGTAAACGTCGTCACCTTC
abundance: NA; j_gene: TRBJ2-7; d_gene: NA; v_gene: TRBV28; len: 15; CDR3aa: CASSPGTASSYEQYF; CDR3nt: TGTGCCAGCAGTCCCGGGACGGCTAGCTCCTACGAGCAGTACTTC
abundance: NA; j_gene: TRBJ2-2; d_gene: TRBD1; v_gene: TRBV28; len: 15; CDR3aa: CASSSGTGYTGELFF; CDR3nt: TGTGCCAGCAGTTCCGGGACAGGGTACACCGGGGAGCTGTTTTTT
abundance: NA; j_gene: TRBJ2-6; d_gene: NA; v_gene: TRBV6-1; len: 14; CDR3aa: CASSPSSGANVLTF; CDR3nt: TGTGCCAGCAGTCCTAGTTCTGGGGCCAACGTCCTGACTTTC
abundance: NA; j_gene: TRBJ2-6; d_gene: NA; v_gene: TRBV5-1; len: 15; CDR3aa: CASRGGWSGANVLTF; CDR3nt: TGCGCCAGCCGGGGTGGTTGGTCTGGGGCCAACGTCCTGACTTTC
abundance: NA; j_gene: TRBJ2-1; d_gene: TRBD2; v_gene: TRBV10-3; len: 14; CDR3aa: CAIKLAGGFGEQFF; CDR3nt: TGTGCCATCAAACTAGCGGGAGGGTTTGGTGAGCAGTTCTTC
abundance: NA; j_gene: TRBJ1-2; d_gene: NA; v_gene: TRBV2; len: 12; CDR3aa: CAAGSTNYGYTF; CDR3nt: TGTGCCGCAGGGTCAACTAACTATGGCTACACCTTC
abundance: NA; j_gene: TRBJ2-1; d_gene: TRBD1; v_gene: TRBV28; len: 16; CDR3aa: CASSSPGQGGYNEQFF; CDR3nt: TGTGCCAGCAGTTCACCGGGACAGGGGGGTTACAATGAGCAGTTCTTC
abundance: NA; j_gene: TRBJ2-7; d_gene: TRBD2; v_gene: TRBV29-1; len: 14; CDR3aa: CSVEAAGGFDEQYF; CDR3nt: TGCAGCGTAGAGGCAGCGGGAGGGTTCGACGAGCAGTACTTC
abundance: NA; j_gene: TRBJ2-7; d_gene: NA; v_gene: TRBV28; len: 15; CDR3aa: CASSLWSGVSYEQYF; CDR3nt: TGTGCCAGCAGTTTATGGTCGGGGGTGAGCTACGAGCAGTACTTC
abundance: few; j_gene: TRBJ2-1; d_gene: NA; v_gene: TRBV10-2; len: 11; CDR3aa: CASKDYSEQFF; CDR3nt: TGCGCCAGCAAGGACTACTCGGAGCAGTTCTTC
abundance: NA; j_gene: TRBJ1-3; d_gene: NA; v_gene: TRBV28; len: 12; CDR3aa: CASSLFPNTIYF; CDR3nt: TGTGCCAGCAGTTTATTCCCAAACACCATATATTTT
abundance: once; j_gene: TRBJ1-4; d_gene: TRBD1; v_gene: TRBV15; len: 17; CDR3aa: CATISGDRGDRGEKLFF; CDR3nt: TGTGCCACCATTTCGGGGGACAGGGGCGATCGAGGAGAAAAACTGTTTTTT
abundance: NA; j_gene: TRBJ1-2; d_gene: NA; v_gene: TRBV10-2; len: 13; CDR3aa: CASSWGSNYGYTF; CDR3nt: TGCGCCAGCAGTTGGGGCTCTAACTATGGCTACACCTTC